This T cell receptor (beta chain) was profiled in a study of human T cells and chemical hapten exposure. Study overall: Chiefly female patients presented with alopecia areata, totalis or universalis. The study's findings and limits: Against controls, expanded TCRs gave rise to significantly more large CDR3 similarity clusters.

Documented time point: pre-sensitization, week 0. Treatment of the sample: therapeutic diphenylcyclopropenone sensitization with weekly scalp DPC. A single record per CDR3 protein comes from TCRdb applying MiXCR to the RACE reads. Of 350,000 to 450,000 distinct CDR3 sequences in the sample, around 5.5% were seen once. This clonotype has a handful of counts. Its target is unknown. Germline V CDR1 and CDR2: MNHEY, SMNVEV (reference sequence). V shed 6 bases and J shed 8 bases, with 17 bases lying between them. The CDR3 loop spans 14 amino acids. The origin of this receptor is a woman aged 50 to 65 with alopecia areata. Some clones in this sample may be carry-over from other donors' samples. The V gene is TRBV27, the J gene TRBJ2-4; D is tentatively TRBD1 or TRBD2 (5 bases each). The sequences come from whole blood, collected in connection with sensitization to the hapten diphenylcyclopropenone (DPC). CDR3 residues: CASSSGHRSDIQYF. The CDR3 region has the DNA TGTGCCAGCAGCAGCGGCCACAGGTCTGACATTCAGTACTTC.